These 8 T cell receptor beta chains share one sample of origin, sequenced in a study of blood T cell repertoires in COVID-19. The protocol was immunoSEQ multiplex PCR, while the TCRdb copy is restricted to in-frame clones and leaves out a portion. The sample holds 250,000 or so clones; 75% to 90% are singletons and the top ten take over 2.5%. The sample comprised PBMCs or T cells enriched from blood (not recorded which). The receptors were gathered from a woman aged 40-49 years who had been exposed to COVID-19.

The chain carries TRBV27 and TRBJ2-3, with D uncertain. Germline V lookup: CDR1 MNHEY, CDR2 SMNVEV (reference sequence). V lost 3 bases and J lost 1, with 5 bases in between. The CDR3 is 13 amino acids. CDR3: CASSFQGTDTQYF. CDR3 sequence (DNA): TGTGCCAGCAGTTTCCAGGGCACAGATACGCAGTATTTT.

The rearrangement joins TRBV19 to TRBJ1-2, with TRBD1 identical over 11 bases. The CDR3 is 18 amino acids. Per germline, CDR1 LNHDA and CDR2 SQIVND (reference sequence). V gave up 5 bases and J gave up 4 bases; unmatched junction bases: 15. CDR3 in amino acids: CASSDAGTGGIVGYGYTF. The CDR3 coding sequence is TGTGCCAGTAGTGACGCCGGGACAGGGGGGATCGTCGGCTATGGCTACACCTTC.

The rearrangement links TRBV18 to TRBJ2-7; 9 bases fit TRBD1. The CDR3 totals 16 residues. The V segment lost 1 base and the J segment 2 bases; nucleotides outside the gene matches: 6. Per the germline V gene, CDR1 is KGHSH and CDR2 is LQKENI. For the CDR3, the DNA is TGTGCCAGCTCACCACGGGGGGACAGGGTCCCCTACGAGCAGTACTTC. This translates into CASSPRGDRVPYEQYF.

The chain is built from TRBV10-3 and TRBJ1-6, with unresolved D. The CDR3 has 16 amino acids. The germline V gene has CDR1 ENHRY and CDR2 SYGVKD. Trimming stripped 3 bases from V and 4 bases from J, with 13 bases between. CDR3 amino acids: CAISDRSEGYNSPLHF. The DNA for the CDR3 is TGTGCCATCAGTGATCGGTCGGAGGGTTATAATTCACCCCTCCACTTT.

The rearrangement uses TRBV4-1 and TRBJ1-2; no clear D. The CDR3 consists of 12 residues. V was pared by 2 bases and J by 2 bases, with 3 bases between. CDR1 is MGHRA, CDR2 YSYEKL, per germline. Here the CDR3 reads CASSQQNYGYTF. The DNA of the CDR3 is TGCGCCAGCAGCCAACAAAACTATGGCTACACCTTC.

Only one count was recorded for this clone. J is TRBJ1-1 and V is TRBV6-5, with unresolved D. Deletions cut 0 bases from V and 4 bases from J, with 15 bases between. The CDR3 is 16 residues long. The germline CDR1 and CDR2 sequences are MNHEY and SVGAGI. The CDR3 reads CASSYSAVYRATEAFF. In nucleotides, the CDR3 is TGTGCCAGCAGTTACTCGGCCGTTTACAGAGCCACTGAAGCTTTCTTT.

This clone was seen once. The V gene is TRBV20-1, the J gene TRBJ1-5; D remains unclear. Trimming cost V 3 bases and J 2 bases, with 17 bases left between them. Germline CDR1 reads DFQATT; CDR2 reads SNEGSKA (reference sequence). The CDR3 consists of 16 residues. The CDR3 spells CSASARRRAGNQPQHF. The CDR3 DNA follows: TGCAGTGCTAGTGCTAGGAGGCGTGCGGGCAATCAGCCCCAGCATTTT.

This rearrangement joins TRBV28 to TRBJ1-2; D uncertain. V lost 7 bases, J lost 1 base, and 10 bases lay in between. This CDR3 contains 13 residues. Looked up from germline, CDR1 is MDHEN and CDR2 is SYDVKM. This chain's CDR3 is CASTTRVNYGYTF. DNA for the CDR3: TGTGCCAGCACCACGAGGGTTAACTATGGCTACACCTTC.